Listed below are T cell receptor beta chains from one sample, sequenced in a study of cytomegalovirus exposure and HLA in healthy donors. The method was immunoSEQ multiplex PCR; TCRdb's version includes in-frame clones alone and lacks a portion of them. This table holds fewer than 110,000 clones, more than 80% found once. Sequences were obtained from PBMCs. The receptors here all came from a man younger than 40 in good health and CMV-seronegative. The CDR3 runs from the conserved cysteine through the conserved F or W. A D gene is named only where the DNA matches it firmly. Rows may omit the clone size; those that give it use once, few, many or a size class.

TRBV4-1	.	.	TRBJ1-6	CASSQEQGSRNSPLHF	TGCGCCAGCAGCCAGGAACAGGGTTCAAGGAATTCACCCCTCCACTTT
TRBV30	TRBD2	few	TRBJ2-7	CAWSKASGSYEQYF	TGTGCCTGGAGTAAGGCTAGCGGGAGCTACGAGCAGTACTTC
TRBV6-6	TRBD1	.	TRBJ1-2	CASSPEGAHYGYTF	TGTGCCAGCAGCCCCGAGGGGGCGCATTATGGCTACACCTTC
TRBV7-6	TRBD1	.	TRBJ2-1	CASSLDWGQVMNNEQFF	TGTGCCAGCAGCTTAGATTGGGGACAGGTCATGAACAATGAGCAGTTCTTC
TRBV6-1	TRBD1	.	TRBJ1-1	CASSGQTGLNTEAFF	TGTGCCAGCAGTGGGCAGACAGGGCTGAACACTGAAGCTTTCTTT
TRBV7-2	TRBD2	.	TRBJ2-7	CASSLRTSGLWVHEQYF	TGTGCCAGCAGCCTACGGACTAGCGGACTGTGGGTCCACGAGCAGTACTTC
TRBV10-3	TRBD1	.	TRBJ2-1	CAISQTRDRASYNEQFF	TGTGCCATCAGTCAAACTCGTGACAGGGCATCCTACAATGAGCAGTTCTTC
TRBV7-9	.	.	TRBJ1-4	CASSFNGPREKLFF	TGTGCCAGCAGCTTTAATGGGCCCCGGGAAAAACTGTTTTTT
TRBV19	.	.	TRBJ2-7	CASSIEGRAREQYF	TGTGCCAGTAGTATAGAGGGCAGGGCTCGCGAGCAGTACTTC
TRBV30	.	once	TRBJ1-5	CAWKVGEGNQPQHF	TGTGCCTGGAAGGTAGGGGAGGGCAATCAGCCCCAGCATTTT
TRBV7-3	TRBD1	.	TRBJ2-2	CASSLHRDRGPGELFF	TGTGCCAGCAGCTTACACCGCGACAGGGGGCCCGGGGAGCTGTTTTTT
TRBV2	.	few	TRBJ1-5	CASSETRGGNQPQHF	TGTGCCAGCAGTGAAACCAGGGGCGGAAATCAGCCCCAGCATTTT
TRBV7-8	TRBD1	few	TRBJ1-5	CASSWRGLANQPQHF	TGTGCCAGCAGCTGGAGGGGGCTGGCAAATCAGCCCCAGCATTTT
TRBV28	.	.	TRBJ1-2	CASVGGSGYGYTF	TGTGCCAGCGTCGGGGGGTCGGGCTATGGCTACACCTTC
TRBV6-5	.	.	TRBJ1-2	CASSYKQGTVETF	TGTGCCAGCAGTTACAAGCAGGGGACGGTCGAGACCTTC
TRBV28	.	.	TRBJ1-5	CASSWGAYSNQPQHF	TGTGCCAGCAGCTGGGGAGCCTATAGCAATCAGCCCCAGCATTTT
TRBV4-1	.	.	TRBJ2-3	CASSQTSPGTDTQYF	TGCGCCAGCAGCCAAACTAGCCCCGGCACAGATACGCAGTATTTT
TRBV5-6	.	.	TRBJ1-3	CASSLVDSYSGNTIYF	TGTGCCAGCAGCTTGGTGGACAGCTACTCTGGAAACACCATATATTTT
TRBV19	TRBD1	.	TRBJ2-2	CASRTGGDTGELFF	TGTGCCAGTAGGACAGGGGGGGACACCGGGGAGCTGTTTTTT
TRBV30	.	once	TRBJ1-5	CAWSVQYNRGNQPQHF	TGTGCCTGGAGTGTACAGTACAACAGGGGCAATCAGCCCCAGCATTTT
TRBV4-2	.	few	TRBJ1-3	CASSQGGEGNTIYF	TGTGCCAGCAGCCAAGGGGGGGAAGGAAACACCATATATTTT
TRBV6-5	.	.	TRBJ2-3	CASRRERFADTQYF	TGTGCCAGCAGGAGAGAGCGGTTTGCAGATACGCAGTATTTT
TRBV5-5	TRBD1	once	TRBJ1-4	CASSLGDRTNEKLFF	TGTGCCAGCAGCTTGGGGGACAGAACTAATGAAAAACTGTTTTTT
TRBV13	.	.	TRBJ1-2	CASSPGGTNYGYTF	TGTGCCAGCAGCCCGGGGGGGACTAACTATGGCTACACCTTC
TRBV4-3	.	.	TRBJ2-7	CASSQKETYEQYF	TGCGCCAGCAGCCAGAAAGAAACATACGAGCAGTACTTC
TRBV30	.	.	TRBJ1-5	CAWREGSNQPQHF	TGTGCCTGGAGGGAGGGTAGCAATCAGCCCCAGCATTTT
TRBV4-3	TRBD1	.	TRBJ1-2	CASGYRDRAYGYTF	TGCGCCAGCGGATACCGGGACAGGGCCTATGGCTACACCTTC
TRBV6-6	TRBD1	.	TRBJ1-3	CASSYGQDSGNTIYF	TGTGCCAGCAGTTACGGACAGGACTCTGGAAACACCATATATTTT
TRBV19	.	.	TRBJ2-7	CASSPDSVASYEQYF	TGTGCCAGTAGTCCTGACAGCGTGGCCTCCTACGAGCAGTACTTC